Following are 22 T cell receptor beta chains from one sample sequenced in a study of technical replicates of blood from a few donors. Here immunoSEQ multiplex PCR was the method, and the copy in TCRdb shows in-frame clones only, minus some. Of about 75,000 clones in the sample, about 97% are singletons; the top ten hold approximately 0.3%. Sequencing input: T cells isolated from PBMCs. The receptor source for this set is a human donor in good health.

This chain uses TRBV4-1 with TRBJ1-1; D is perhaps TRBD1 (5 bases). CDR1 and CDR2 from the germline V gene are MGHRA and YSYEKL. Deletions cut 1 base from V and 5 bases from J, with 11 bases between. The CDR3 runs to 14 residues. The CDR3 sequence is CASSQVAGGTEAFF. CDR3 bases: TGCGCCAGCAGCCAAGTGGCCGGGGGGACTGAAGCTTTCTTT.

This chain connects TRBV6-5 to TRBJ2-7; maybe TRBD1 (6 bases). The germline V gene encodes CDR1 MNHEY and CDR2 SVGAGI. Trimming pared 3 bases from V and 2 bases from J, leaving 14 bases between. CDR3 size: 15 residues. CDR3 sequence reads: CASSYTGSMTYEQYF. The CDR3 nucleotides read TGTGCCAGCAGTTATACAGGGAGTATGACCTACGAGCAGTACTTC.

V and J are TRBV4-2 and TRBJ1-1; the D is unclear. The germline V and J ends were trimmed by 0 bases and 1 base, with 9 bases remaining between them. Germline CDR1 LGHNA, CDR2 YNFKEQ. This CDR3 contains 15 residues. The CDR3 DNA follows: TGTGCCAGCAGCCAAGAGGCGGGATCGAACACTGAAGCTTTCTTT. Its translation: CASSQEAGSNTEAFF.

This chain connects TRBV27 to TRBJ2-7; D is unresolved. From germline, CDR1 is MNHEY and CDR2 SMNVEV (reference sequence). The V and J ends lost 4 bases and 6 bases respectively, with 19 bases between them. CDR3 length: 15 amino acids. This chain's CDR3 is CASSSSPTPVPEQYF. Here the CDR3 DNA reads TGTGCCAGCAGTTCCTCACCCACCCCGGTTCCCGAGCAGTACTTC.

The chain recombines TRBV6-5 with TRBJ2-7, with 8 bases matching TRBD2. Germline lookup yields CDR1 MNHEY and CDR2 SVGAGI. This CDR3 spans 13 amino acids. V shed 6 bases, J shed 3 bases, and the junction held 4 bases outside the gene matches. CDR3 region: CASSDSGDYEQYF. CDR3 bases: TGTGCCAGCAGCGATAGCGGGGACTACGAGCAGTACTTC.

The chain is built from TRBV15 and TRBJ2-5; D call uncertain. This CDR3 contains 11 residues. Per germline, CDR1 LNHNV and CDR2 YYDKDF (reference sequence). Trimming removed 1 base from V and 10 bases from J, with 7 bases in between. The CDR3 loop reads CATSRGRHQYF. Written as DNA, the CDR3 is TGTGCCACCAGCAGAGGACGACACCAGTACTTC.

This chain links TRBV11-2 with TRBJ1-1; maybe TRBD1 (6 bases). This CDR3 contains 14 residues. CDR1 is SGHAT and CDR2 is FQNNGV in the germline V gene. Trimming removed 0 bases from V and 8 bases from J, with 13 bases in between. Here the CDR3 reads CASSLDAGAGEAFF. The CDR3 DNA follows: TGTGCCAGCAGCTTAGATGCGGGGGCAGGGGAAGCTTTCTTT.

The rearrangement links TRBV11-3 to TRBJ2-5; 8 nucleotides align to TRBD1. The trim removed 5 bases at V and 5 bases at J, leaving 4 bases unmatched. Germline V gene data show CDR1 as SGHNT and CDR2 as YENEEA. This CDR3 spans 13 amino acids. The CDR3 nucleotides read TGTGCCAGCAGCCCACGGGACAGGGAGACCCAGTACTTC. Amino acid sequence: CASSPRDRETQYF.

The rearrangement links TRBV9 to TRBJ2-3; a possible D gene is TRBD1 (6 bases). Trimming cost V 4 bases and J 2 bases, with 11 bases left between them. CDR1 and CDR2 from the germline V gene are SGDLS and YYNGEE. CDR3 size: 14 residues. Written as DNA, the CDR3 is TGTGCCAGCAGCTTGGGGGCCCTCACAGATACGCAGTATTTT. It is translated as CASSLGALTDTQYF.

The V gene is TRBV10-3, the J gene TRBJ2-1, with TRBD2 matching 7 bases. Germline lookup yields CDR1 ENHRY and CDR2 SYGVKD. The CDR3 totals 17 residues. The V and J ends lost 0 bases and 0 bases, in that order; junction bases with no gene match: 5. The CDR3 bases are TGTGCCATCAGTGAGTCAGCGGGGCCGAGCTCCTACAATGAGCAGTTCTTC. It translates to CAISESAGPSSYNEQFF.

The chain recombines TRBV10-1 with TRBJ2-5; 7 bases line up with TRBD1. Germline trimming cut 5 bases from V and 5 bases from J; bases unmatched to any gene: 5. Germline V gene data show CDR1 as WNHNN and CDR2 as SYGVQD (reference sequence). This CDR3 contains 13 residues. The CDR3 spells CASSNDRAETQYF. In DNA, the CDR3 is TGCGCCAGCAGTAACGACAGGGCTGAGACCCAGTACTTC.

CDR3 loop: CASSLGDTLAAQYF. The CDR3 DNA sequence: TGTGCCAGCAGTTTAGGGGACACCCTCGCCGCGCAGTATTTT. The J gene is TRBJ2-3, the V gene TRBV28, with D perhaps TRBD1 (6 bases). V gave up 2 bases and J gave up 10 bases, with 16 bases separating them. This CDR3 has 14 amino acids. From germline, CDR1 is MDHEN and CDR2 SYDVKM.

The chain couples TRBV6-5 to TRBJ2-7; the match to TRBD1 covers 9 bases. The CDR3 totals 14 residues. CDR1 is MNHEY and CDR2 is SVGAGI in the germline V gene. V was pared by 4 bases and J by 1 base, with 2 bases of the junction left unmatched. The CDR3 DNA reads as TGTGCCAGCAGTTCCGGGACAGGGTCCTACGAGCAGTACTTC. Protein product: CASSSGTGSYEQYF.

The count of this clone is one. CDR3 residues: CASSLGLGQGPLGYTF. Written as DNA, the CDR3 is TGTGCCAGCAGCTTGGGTCTCGGACAGGGTCCTCTCGGCTACACCTTC. The chain carries TRBV11-2 and TRBJ1-2, with 8 bases aligning to TRBD1. Germline lookup yields CDR1 SGHAT and CDR2 FQNNGV. This CDR3 spans 16 amino acids. The junction had 14 bases not matched to a gene; V was cut back by 3 bases and J by 8 bases.

This clone was found once. The gene calls are TRBV6-1 and TRBJ2-7; the D gene is possibly TRBD2 (5 bases). V was pared by 7 bases and J by 4 bases, with 11 bases between. This CDR3 spans 12 amino acids. Germline loops: CDR1 MNHNS, CDR2 SASEGT. This CDR3 is CASTGIGYEQYF. The CDR3 region has the DNA TGTGCCAGCACGGGAATAGGGTACGAGCAGTACTTC.

V usage is TRBV25-1 and J usage is TRBJ2-3, with D possibly TRBD2 on 5 matching bases. The CDR3 has 14 residues. Germline V CDR1 and CDR2: MGHDK, SYGVNS. The ends were cut back, 1 base at V and 6 bases at J, with 11 bases in the middle. Here the CDR3 reads CASSEFRGTDTQYF. The CDR3 nucleotides read TGTGCCAGCAGTGAATTCCGGGGAACGGATACGCAGTATTTT.

The chain uses TRBV6-1 and TRBJ1-5, with D perhaps TRBD1 (6 bases). The V gene's germline CDR1 is MNHNS and CDR2 SASEGT. The CDR3 has 15 residues. Trimming pared 0 bases from V and 7 bases from J, leaving 13 bases between. CDR3 sequence: CASSEAWWGPQPQHF. CDR3 DNA: TGTGCCAGCAGTGAAGCTTGGTGGGGGCCGCAGCCCCAGCATTTT.

The chain has TRBV5-1 and TRBJ2-7, with TRBD1 matching 9 bases. The CDR3 runs to 12 residues. CDR1 is SGHRS, CDR2 YFSETQ, per germline. V was pared by 9 bases and J by 5 bases, with 6 bases of the junction left unmatched. The CDR3 nucleotides read TGCGCCACCTCTACAGGGGGCGACGAGCAGTACTTC. This translates into CATSTGGDEQYF.

The J gene is TRBJ2-7, the V gene TRBV4-1; TRBD1 might be the D (6 bases). CDR1 is MGHRA, CDR2 YSYEKL, per germline. V lost 3 bases to trimming and J lost 2 bases, with 11 bases between them. This CDR3 spans 14 amino acids. The CDR3 spells CASSHHDRPYEQYF. CDR3 sequence (DNA): TGCGCCAGCAGCCACCATGACAGGCCCTACGAGCAGTACTTC.

This rearrangement joins TRBV19 to TRBJ2-1; D may be TRBD2 (6 bases). Trimming took off 2 bases at V and 9 bases at J, with 14 bases between the two ends. The CDR3 spans 14 residues. Per germline, CDR1 LNHDA and CDR2 SQIVND (reference sequence). The CDR3 coding sequence is TGTGCCAGTAGTATAAACAAAGCCGGGGGTGAGCAGTTCTTC. Amino acids: CASSINKAGGEQFF.

The genes are TRBV18 and TRBJ2-2; D might be TRBD2 (6 bases). This CDR3 comprises 13 residues. Germline loops: CDR1 KGHSH, CDR2 LQKENI. The V and J ends lost 3 bases and 5 bases respectively, with 7 bases between them. CDR3 sequence: CASSPGGTGELFF. The CDR3 DNA sequence: TGTGCCAGCTCACCGGGAGGAACCGGGGAGCTGTTTTTT.

V gene TRBV19 combines with J gene TRBJ2-2; D is perhaps TRBD2 (6 bases). CDR1 and CDR2 (germline): LNHDA, SQIVND (reference sequence). Trimming removed 3 bases at V and 2 bases at J, with 13 bases between. The CDR3 totals 16 residues. CDR3 residues: CASSIGGPINTGELFF. DNA for the CDR3: TGTGCCAGTAGTATCGGGGGACCGATTAACACCGGGGAGCTGTTTTTT.